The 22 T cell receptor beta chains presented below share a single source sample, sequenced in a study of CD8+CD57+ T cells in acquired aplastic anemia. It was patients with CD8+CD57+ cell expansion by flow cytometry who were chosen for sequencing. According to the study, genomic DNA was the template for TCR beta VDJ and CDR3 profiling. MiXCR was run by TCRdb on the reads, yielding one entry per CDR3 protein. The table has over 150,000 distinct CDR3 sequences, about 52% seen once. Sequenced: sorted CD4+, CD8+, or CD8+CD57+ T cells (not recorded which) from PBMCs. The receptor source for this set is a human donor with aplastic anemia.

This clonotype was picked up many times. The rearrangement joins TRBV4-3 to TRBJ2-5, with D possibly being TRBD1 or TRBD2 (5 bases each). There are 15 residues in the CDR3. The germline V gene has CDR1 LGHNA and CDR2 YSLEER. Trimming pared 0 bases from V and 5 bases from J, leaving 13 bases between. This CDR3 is CASSQDLGTGETQYF. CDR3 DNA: TGCGCCAGCAGCCAAGATTTGGGGACGGGGGAGACCCAGTACTTC.

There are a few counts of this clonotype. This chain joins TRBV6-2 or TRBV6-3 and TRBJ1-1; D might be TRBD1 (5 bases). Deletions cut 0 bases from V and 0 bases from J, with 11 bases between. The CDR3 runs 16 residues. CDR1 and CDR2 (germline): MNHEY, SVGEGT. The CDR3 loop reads CASSYSRTNMNTEAFF. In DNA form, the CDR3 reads TGTGCCAGCAGTTACTCGCGGACAAACATGAACACTGAAGCTTTCTTT.

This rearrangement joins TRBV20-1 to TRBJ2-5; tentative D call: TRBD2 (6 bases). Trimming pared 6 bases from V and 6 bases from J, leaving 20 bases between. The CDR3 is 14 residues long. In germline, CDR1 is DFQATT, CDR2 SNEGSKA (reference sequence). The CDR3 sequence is CSARDRGTGKTQYF. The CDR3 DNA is TGCAGTGCGCGGGACCGCGGGACGGGAAAGACCCAGTACTTC.

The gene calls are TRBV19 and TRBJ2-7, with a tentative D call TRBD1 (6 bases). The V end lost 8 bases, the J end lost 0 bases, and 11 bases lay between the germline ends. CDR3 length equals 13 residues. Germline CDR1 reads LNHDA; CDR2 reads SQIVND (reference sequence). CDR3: CASSTGNSYEQYF. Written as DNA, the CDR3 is TGTGCCAGTTCGACAGGAAACTCCTACGAGCAGTACTTC.

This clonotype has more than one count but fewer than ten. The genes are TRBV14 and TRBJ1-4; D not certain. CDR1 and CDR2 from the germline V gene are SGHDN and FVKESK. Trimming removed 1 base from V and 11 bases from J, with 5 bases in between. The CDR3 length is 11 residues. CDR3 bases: TGTGCCAGCAGCCAAGTACTGAAACTGTTTTTT. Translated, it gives CASSQVLKLFF. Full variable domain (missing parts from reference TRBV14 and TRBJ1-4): EAGVTQFPSHSVIEKGQTVTLRCDPISGHDNLYWYRRVMGKEIKFLLHFVKESKQDESGMPNNRFLAERTGGTYSTLKVQPAELEDSGVYFCASSQVLKLFFGSGTQLSVL.

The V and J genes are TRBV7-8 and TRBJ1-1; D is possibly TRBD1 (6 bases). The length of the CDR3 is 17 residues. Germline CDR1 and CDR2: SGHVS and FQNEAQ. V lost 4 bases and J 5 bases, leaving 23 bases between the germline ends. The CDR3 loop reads CASSWGVGGPGMTEAFF. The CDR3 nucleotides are TGTGCCAGCAGCTGGGGGGTGGGGGGCCCAGGAATGACTGAAGCTTTCTTT.

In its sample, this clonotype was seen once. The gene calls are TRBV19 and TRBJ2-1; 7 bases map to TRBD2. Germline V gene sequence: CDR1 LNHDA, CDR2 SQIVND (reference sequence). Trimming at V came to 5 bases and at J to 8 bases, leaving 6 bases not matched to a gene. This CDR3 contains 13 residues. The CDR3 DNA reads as TGTGCCAGTAGTCAACTAGCGAGGGATGAGCAGTTCTTC. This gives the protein CASSQLARDEQFF.

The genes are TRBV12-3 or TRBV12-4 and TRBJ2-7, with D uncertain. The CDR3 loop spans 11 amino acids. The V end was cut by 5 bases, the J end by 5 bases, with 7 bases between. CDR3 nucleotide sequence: TGTGCCAGCAGTCCACGGAACGAGCAGTACTTC. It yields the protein CASSPRNEQYF.

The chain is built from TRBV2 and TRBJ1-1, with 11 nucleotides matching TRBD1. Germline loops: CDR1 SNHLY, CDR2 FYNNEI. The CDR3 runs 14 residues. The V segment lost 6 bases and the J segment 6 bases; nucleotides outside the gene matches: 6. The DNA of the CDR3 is TGTGCCAGCAGGACCGGGACAGGGGGGTCTGAAGCTTTCTTT. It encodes CASRTGTGGSEAFF.

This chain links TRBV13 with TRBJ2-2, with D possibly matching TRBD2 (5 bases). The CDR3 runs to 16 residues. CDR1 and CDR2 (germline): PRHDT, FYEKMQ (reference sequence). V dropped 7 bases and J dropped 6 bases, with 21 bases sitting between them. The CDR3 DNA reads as TGTGCCAGCAACGCGCGGTTGCGGGCACGTTCCGGGGAGCTGTTTTTT. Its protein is CASNARLRARSGELFF. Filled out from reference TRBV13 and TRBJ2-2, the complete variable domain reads AAGVIQSPRHLIKEKRETATLKCYPIPRHDTVYWYQQGPGQDPQFLISFYEKMQSDKGSIPDRFSAQQFSDYHSELNMSSLELGDSALYFCASNARLRARSGELFFGEGSRLTVL.

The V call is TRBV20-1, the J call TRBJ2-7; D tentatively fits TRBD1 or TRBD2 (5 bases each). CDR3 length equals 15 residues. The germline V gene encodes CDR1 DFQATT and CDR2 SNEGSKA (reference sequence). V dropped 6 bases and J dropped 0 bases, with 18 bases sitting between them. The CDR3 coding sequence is TGCAGTGCCCTGGCCGGGACGGCGAGCTCCTACGAGCAGTACTTC. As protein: CSALAGTASSYEQYF.

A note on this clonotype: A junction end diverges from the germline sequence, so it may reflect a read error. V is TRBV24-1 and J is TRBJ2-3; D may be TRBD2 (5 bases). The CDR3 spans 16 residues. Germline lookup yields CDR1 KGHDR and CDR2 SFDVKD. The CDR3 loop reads CAASEPRALNTDTQYF. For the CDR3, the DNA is TGTGCCGCCAGTGAGCCGCGGGCCCTAAACACAGATACGCAGTATTTT.

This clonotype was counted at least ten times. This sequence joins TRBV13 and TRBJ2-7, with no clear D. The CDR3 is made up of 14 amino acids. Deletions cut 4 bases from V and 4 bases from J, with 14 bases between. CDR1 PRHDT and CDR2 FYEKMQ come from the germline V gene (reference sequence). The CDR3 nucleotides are TGTGCCAGCAGCTCGAGATTGCTTGGTTACGAGCAGTACTTC. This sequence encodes CASSSRLLGYEQYF.

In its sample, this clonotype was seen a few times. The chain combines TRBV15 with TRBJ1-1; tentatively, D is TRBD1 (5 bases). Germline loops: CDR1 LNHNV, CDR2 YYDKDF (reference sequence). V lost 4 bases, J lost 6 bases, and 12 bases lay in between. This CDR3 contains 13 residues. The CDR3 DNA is TGTGCCACCAGCACGCCAGGGAGGGCTGAAGCTTTCTTT. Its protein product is CATSTPGRAEAFF. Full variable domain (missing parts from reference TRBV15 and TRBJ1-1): DAMVIQNPRYQVTQFGKPVTLSCSQTLNHNVMYWYQQKSSQAPKLLFHYYDKDFNNEADTPDNFQSRRPNTSFCFLDIRSPGLGDTAMYLCATSTPGRAEAFFGQGTRLTVV.

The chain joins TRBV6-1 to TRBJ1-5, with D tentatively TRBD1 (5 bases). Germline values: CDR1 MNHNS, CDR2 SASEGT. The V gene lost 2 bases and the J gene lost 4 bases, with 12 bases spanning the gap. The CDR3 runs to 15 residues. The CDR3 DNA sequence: TGTGCCAGCAGTGAACAAGGGGATCGGAATCAGCCCCAGCATTTT. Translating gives CASSEQGDRNQPQHF.

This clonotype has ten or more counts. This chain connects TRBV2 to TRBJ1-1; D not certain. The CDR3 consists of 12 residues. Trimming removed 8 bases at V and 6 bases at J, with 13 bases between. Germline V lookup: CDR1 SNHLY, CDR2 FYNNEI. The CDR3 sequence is CASYSGRAEAFF. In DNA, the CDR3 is TGTGCCAGCTACAGCGGTAGGGCTGAAGCTTTCTTT.

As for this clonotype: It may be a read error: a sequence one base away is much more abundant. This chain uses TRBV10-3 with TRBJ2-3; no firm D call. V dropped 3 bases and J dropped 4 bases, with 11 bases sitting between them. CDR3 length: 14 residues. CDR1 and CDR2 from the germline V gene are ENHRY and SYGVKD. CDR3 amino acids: CAISDSTASDTQYF. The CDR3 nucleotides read TGTGCCATCAGTGACTCGACCGCTTCAGATACGCAGTATTTT.

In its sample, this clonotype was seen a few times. The CDR3 DNA reads as TGTGCCACCAGTCGGGACTCGAGCTCCTACAATGAGCAGTTCTTC. The encoded protein is CATSRDSSSYNEQFF. This chain links TRBV15 with TRBJ2-1; tentatively, D is TRBD2 (6 bases). Germline V gene lookup returns CDR1 LNHNV and CDR2 YYDKDF (reference sequence). V lost 6 bases and J lost 0, with 12 bases in between. The length of the CDR3 is 15 residues.

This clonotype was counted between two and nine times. The CDR3 here is CASSMDNRVVYGYTF. In DNA, the CDR3 is TGTGCCAGCAGCATGGACAATAGAGTTGTCTATGGCTACACCTTC. This rearrangement joins TRBV7-2 to TRBJ1-2, with a tentative D call TRBD1 (5 bases). Between the trimmed V and J ends, which lost 5 bases and 4 bases, there was a span of 17 bases. This CDR3 has 15 amino acids. Germline values: CDR1 SGHTA, CDR2 FQGNSA.

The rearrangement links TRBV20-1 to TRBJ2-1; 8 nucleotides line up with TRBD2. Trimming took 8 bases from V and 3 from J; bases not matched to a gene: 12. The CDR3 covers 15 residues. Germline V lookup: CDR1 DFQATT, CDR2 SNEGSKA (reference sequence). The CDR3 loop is CSSTPAAGGYNEQFF. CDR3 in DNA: TGCAGTTCCACGCCGGCCGCGGGAGGCTACAATGAGCAGTTCTTC.

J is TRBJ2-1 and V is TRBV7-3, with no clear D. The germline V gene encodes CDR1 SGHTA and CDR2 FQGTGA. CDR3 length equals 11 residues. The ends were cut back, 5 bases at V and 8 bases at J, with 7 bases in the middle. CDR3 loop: CASSTWDEQFF. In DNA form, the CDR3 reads TGTGCCAGCAGCACCTGGGATGAGCAGTTCTTC.

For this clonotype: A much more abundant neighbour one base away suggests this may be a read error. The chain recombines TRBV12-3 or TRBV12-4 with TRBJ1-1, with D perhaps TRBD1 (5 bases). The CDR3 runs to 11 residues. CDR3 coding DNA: TGTGCCACCAAGGAGGGGTCCCGGGCTCTCTTT. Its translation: CATKEGSRALF.